The rows below give T cell receptor beta chains drawn from one sample of a study of blood T cell repertoires in COVID-19. Data came from immunoSEQ multiplex PCR; TCRdb stores just in-frame clones and leaves some out. The sample consists of 90,000 to 150,000 clones, over 75% of them appearing once. Sequencing used peripheral blood. These receptors were taken from a man aged 80 or over with acute or convalescent COVID-19. CDR3s include the opening cysteine and the closing phenylalanine or tryptophan. The order of the fields is CDR3 length, V gene, D gene, clone size, J gene, CDR3 DNA, CDR3 protein. A D gene is named only where the DNA matches it firmly. Clone size is not always given. Where it is, it says once, few, many or a class for expanded clones.

cdr3_length: 15; v_call: TRBV12-5; d_call: TRBD2; clone_size: NA; j_call: TRBJ2-1; cdr3_nt: TGTGCTAGTGCCAGAGGGACTAGCGGGGTATATGAGCAGTTCTTC; cdr3_aa: CASARGTSGVYEQFF
cdr3_length: 18; v_call: TRBV18; d_call: TRBD2; clone_size: NA; j_call: TRBJ2-2; cdr3_nt: TGTGCCAGCTCACTTACTAGCGGGAGCCCTACGAACACCGGGGAGCTGTTTTTT; cdr3_aa: CASSLTSGSPTNTGELFF
cdr3_length: 11; v_call: TRBV2; d_call: TRBD1; clone_size: NA; j_call: TRBJ1-1; cdr3_nt: TGTGCCAGCAGCTTAGACAGGGTGGCTTTCTTT; cdr3_aa: CASSLDRVAFF
cdr3_length: 12; v_call: TRBV29-1; d_call: TRBD2; clone_size: few; j_call: TRBJ2-7; cdr3_nt: TGCAGCGTTACAAGCGGGGCCGAGGAGCAGTACTTC; cdr3_aa: CSVTSGAEEQYF
cdr3_length: 15; v_call: TRBV4-1; d_call: NA; clone_size: NA; j_call: TRBJ1-2; cdr3_nt: TGCGCCAGCAGCCAAGACCGGCAGGGCTTCTATGGCTACACCTTC; cdr3_aa: CASSQDRQGFYGYTF
cdr3_length: 15; v_call: TRBV27; d_call: TRBD1; clone_size: NA; j_call: TRBJ1-5; cdr3_nt: TGTGCCAGCAGTGACCGACAGGGGAGCAATCAGCCCCAGCATTTT; cdr3_aa: CASSDRQGSNQPQHF
cdr3_length: 16; v_call: TRBV6-5; d_call: NA; clone_size: NA; j_call: TRBJ1-5; cdr3_nt: TGTGCCAGCAGTTCGAACAGGGCTCTTAGCAATCAGCCCCAGCATTTT; cdr3_aa: CASSSNRALSNQPQHF
cdr3_length: 14; v_call: TRBV3-1/TRBV3-2; d_call: NA; clone_size: few; j_call: TRBJ1-2; cdr3_nt: TGTGCCAGCAGCCGAAACCGAGCCTTGTATGGCTACACCTTC; cdr3_aa: CASSRNRALYGYTF
cdr3_length: 17; v_call: TRBV15; d_call: TRBD2; clone_size: NA; j_call: TRBJ2-1; cdr3_nt: TGTGCCACCAGCAGAGGTGGAGTTGCGGGAGCGACGGGTGAGCAGTTCTTC; cdr3_aa: CATSRGGVAGATGEQFF
cdr3_length: 14; v_call: TRBV5-1; d_call: NA; clone_size: NA; j_call: TRBJ2-2; cdr3_nt: TGCGCCAGCAGCTTGGTAGATGAGACCGGGGAGCTGTTTTTT; cdr3_aa: CASSLVDETGELFF
cdr3_length: 14; v_call: TRBV28; d_call: TRBD1; clone_size: NA; j_call: TRBJ2-7; cdr3_nt: TGTGCCAGCAGTTTTCAGGGGGCGCGGGACGAGCAGTACTTC; cdr3_aa: CASSFQGARDEQYF
cdr3_length: 16; v_call: TRBV7-2; d_call: TRBD1; clone_size: NA; j_call: TRBJ1-5; cdr3_nt: TGTGCCAGCAGCCAAAGGGACAGGGGAGTGGATCAGCCCCAGCATTTT; cdr3_aa: CASSQRDRGVDQPQHF
cdr3_length: 13; v_call: TRBV19; d_call: NA; clone_size: NA; j_call: TRBJ2-7; cdr3_nt: TGTGCCAGTAGTATAACGACTACCTACGAGCAGTACTTC; cdr3_aa: CASSITTTYEQYF
cdr3_length: 14; v_call: TRBV5-6; d_call: NA; clone_size: few; j_call: TRBJ1-1; cdr3_nt: TGTGCCAGCAGCTTGGGCCCCCCGGGCACTGAAGCTTTCTTT; cdr3_aa: CASSLGPPGTEAFF
cdr3_length: 14; v_call: TRBV3-1/TRBV3-2; d_call: NA; clone_size: NA; j_call: TRBJ2-7; cdr3_nt: TGTGCCAGCAGCCAACTAGGGGGCTCCTACGAGCAGTACTTC; cdr3_aa: CASSQLGGSYEQYF
cdr3_length: 15; v_call: TRBV28; d_call: TRBD1; clone_size: NA; j_call: TRBJ1-5; cdr3_nt: TGTGCCAGCAGAACACCGGGACAGGGGTATCAGCCCCAGCATTTT; cdr3_aa: CASRTPGQGYQPQHF
cdr3_length: 14; v_call: TRBV28; d_call: TRBD1; clone_size: NA; j_call: TRBJ1-2; cdr3_nt: TGTGCCAGCAGTCCCGGACAGGGTAGCTATGGCTACACCTTC; cdr3_aa: CASSPGQGSYGYTF
cdr3_length: 14; v_call: TRBV6-2/TRBV6-3; d_call: TRBD1; clone_size: NA; j_call: TRBJ1-4; cdr3_nt: TGTGCCAGCAGTTACGGGACAGGGAATGAAAAACTGTTTTTT; cdr3_aa: CASSYGTGNEKLFF
cdr3_length: 16; v_call: TRBV7-8; d_call: NA; clone_size: NA; j_call: TRBJ1-3; cdr3_nt: TGTGCCAGCAGCAACCGGGTCCAAGTCTCTGGAAACACCATATATTTT; cdr3_aa: CASSNRVQVSGNTIYF
cdr3_length: 17; v_call: TRBV5-6; d_call: TRBD1; clone_size: NA; j_call: TRBJ2-2; cdr3_nt: TGTGCCAGCAGCGGGGACAGGGGGAGGGCGAACACCGGGGAGCTGTTTTTT; cdr3_aa: CASSGDRGRANTGELFF
cdr3_length: 15; v_call: TRBV6-5; d_call: NA; clone_size: NA; j_call: TRBJ1-6; cdr3_nt: TGTGCCAGCAGACCCGGGACACTTAATAATTCACCCCTCCACTTT; cdr3_aa: CASRPGTLNNSPLHF
cdr3_length: 18; v_call: TRBV27; d_call: NA; clone_size: NA; j_call: TRBJ2-5; cdr3_nt: TGTGCCAGCAGTCCCCAACTAGCTCTCGGGGTGGGCCAAGAGACCCAGTACTTC; cdr3_aa: CASSPQLALGVGQETQYF
cdr3_length: 14; v_call: TRBV6-5; d_call: NA; clone_size: NA; j_call: TRBJ1-4; cdr3_nt: TGTGCCAGCAGGGAGGGAGCGACTAATGAAAAACTGTTTTTT; cdr3_aa: CASREGATNEKLFF
cdr3_length: 11; v_call: TRBV5-1; d_call: NA; clone_size: NA; j_call: TRBJ1-3; cdr3_nt: TGCGCCAGCAGCCAAGGAAACACCATATATTTT; cdr3_aa: CASSQGNTIYF
cdr3_length: 15; v_call: TRBV11-2; d_call: NA; clone_size: NA; j_call: TRBJ1-3; cdr3_nt: TGTGCCAGCAGGTTGGCGGGGCACTCTGGAAACACCATATATTTT; cdr3_aa: CASRLAGHSGNTIYF
cdr3_length: 14; v_call: TRBV14; d_call: NA; clone_size: NA; j_call: TRBJ1-2; cdr3_nt: TGTGCCAGCAGCCAACAGGGGTCTTCCTATGGCTACACCTTC; cdr3_aa: CASSQQGSSYGYTF
cdr3_length: 14; v_call: TRBV5-1; d_call: TRBD2; clone_size: NA; j_call: TRBJ2-7; cdr3_nt: TGCGCCAGCAGCCCACTAGCGGGGGGCCACGAGCAGTACTTC; cdr3_aa: CASSPLAGGHEQYF
cdr3_length: 15; v_call: TRBV28; d_call: TRBD2; clone_size: few; j_call: TRBJ2-7; cdr3_nt: TGTGCCAGCAGTTTCGGCGGGAGGGAGTCCTACGAGCAGTACTTC; cdr3_aa: CASSFGGRESYEQYF
cdr3_length: 14; v_call: TRBV6-5; d_call: NA; clone_size: NA; j_call: TRBJ1-3; cdr3_nt: TGTGCCAGCAGTTACGGAGGGTCTGGAAACACCATATATTTT; cdr3_aa: CASSYGGSGNTIYF
cdr3_length: 15; v_call: TRBV2; d_call: TRBD1; clone_size: NA; j_call: TRBJ2-7; cdr3_nt: TGTGCCAGCAGGATCCGGGACAGGGTGGACTACGAGCAGTACTTC; cdr3_aa: CASRIRDRVDYEQYF
cdr3_length: 13; v_call: TRBV4-1; d_call: NA; clone_size: NA; j_call: TRBJ2-7; cdr3_nt: TGCGCCAGCAGCCAATCGATACTGGACGAGCAGTACTTC; cdr3_aa: CASSQSILDEQYF
cdr3_length: 16; v_call: TRBV30; d_call: TRBD1; clone_size: NA; j_call: TRBJ1-2; cdr3_nt: TGTGCCTGGAGTACGGGACAGGGGTTGGGGACCTATGGCTACACCTTC; cdr3_aa: CAWSTGQGLGTYGYTF
cdr3_length: 16; v_call: TRBV7-2; d_call: TRBD2; clone_size: NA; j_call: TRBJ2-4; cdr3_nt: TGTGCCAGCAGCAATAGCGGGGGGATAGCCAAAAACATTCAGTACTTC; cdr3_aa: CASSNSGGIAKNIQYF
cdr3_length: 12; v_call: TRBV19; d_call: NA; clone_size: NA; j_call: TRBJ2-1; cdr3_nt: TGTGCCAGACGGACTATCTACAATGAGCAGTTCTTC; cdr3_aa: CARRTIYNEQFF
cdr3_length: 13; v_call: TRBV10-3; d_call: NA; clone_size: NA; j_call: TRBJ1-2; cdr3_nt: TGTGCCATCAGGTTAGGGGATGGCTATGGCTACACCTTC; cdr3_aa: CAIRLGDGYGYTF
cdr3_length: 17; v_call: TRBV25-1; d_call: TRBD1; clone_size: NA; j_call: TRBJ1-5; cdr3_nt: TGTGCCAGCAGTCCTTCCTCTGGACAGGGCTGGAATCAGCCCCAGCATTTT; cdr3_aa: CASSPSSGQGWNQPQHF
cdr3_length: 14; v_call: TRBV21-1; d_call: NA; clone_size: NA; j_call: TRBJ1-5; cdr3_nt: TGTGCCAGCACCTTAGGACACCTCAATCAGCCCCAGCATTTT; cdr3_aa: CASTLGHLNQPQHF
cdr3_length: 14; v_call: TRBV27; d_call: TRBD1; clone_size: once; j_call: TRBJ2-7; cdr3_nt: TGTGCCAGCAGCCAGGGACAGGGAGGCTACGAGCAGTACTTC; cdr3_aa: CASSQGQGGYEQYF
cdr3_length: 15; v_call: TRBV11-2; d_call: NA; clone_size: NA; j_call: TRBJ1-1; cdr3_nt: TGTGCCAGCAGCTTCACGGGGGGTTTAGACACTGAAGCTTTCTTT; cdr3_aa: CASSFTGGLDTEAFF
cdr3_length: 18; v_call: TRBV9; d_call: TRBD1; clone_size: NA; j_call: TRBJ2-2; cdr3_nt: TGTGCCAGCAGCGTAGGGACAGGGAGTATCCGGGGCACCGGGGAGCTGTTTTTT; cdr3_aa: CASSVGTGSIRGTGELFF
cdr3_length: 15; v_call: TRBV5-6; d_call: TRBD1; clone_size: few; j_call: TRBJ2-5; cdr3_nt: TGTGCCAGCAGCTTACTGACAGGGCCTAAAGAGACCCAGTACTTC; cdr3_aa: CASSLLTGPKETQYF
cdr3_length: 13; v_call: TRBV12-3/TRBV12-4; d_call: TRBD1; clone_size: NA; j_call: TRBJ1-1; cdr3_nt: TGTGCCAGCAGTTTTTCGACAGGGGGCGCAGCTTTCTTT; cdr3_aa: CASSFSTGGAAFF
cdr3_length: 15; v_call: TRBV5-1; d_call: NA; clone_size: NA; j_call: TRBJ2-2; cdr3_nt: TGCGCCAGCAGCTTGGACTCCCCCCGGACCGGGGAGCTGTTTTTT; cdr3_aa: CASSLDSPRTGELFF
cdr3_length: 15; v_call: TRBV7-8; d_call: NA; clone_size: NA; j_call: TRBJ1-4; cdr3_nt: TGTGCCAGCAGCTTGATGGGCAGAGACCGTGAAAAACTGTTTTTT; cdr3_aa: CASSLMGRDREKLFF
cdr3_length: 15; v_call: TRBV5-5; d_call: NA; clone_size: few; j_call: TRBJ2-2; cdr3_nt: TGTGCCAGCAGCTTGGGGCTACTAGGCCCCGGGGAGCTGTTTTTT; cdr3_aa: CASSLGLLGPGELFF
cdr3_length: 16; v_call: TRBV15; d_call: NA; clone_size: NA; j_call: TRBJ2-7; cdr3_nt: TGTGCCACCAGCAGAGATTGGCGGGGATCGAGCTACGAGCAGTACTTC; cdr3_aa: CATSRDWRGSSYEQYF
cdr3_length: 16; v_call: TRBV7-2; d_call: NA; clone_size: NA; j_call: TRBJ2-3; cdr3_nt: TGTGCCAGCAGCTTATTTGGGCGACCTTACACAGATACGCAGTATTTT; cdr3_aa: CASSLFGRPYTDTQYF
cdr3_length: 13; v_call: TRBV5-1; d_call: TRBD1; clone_size: NA; j_call: TRBJ1-2; cdr3_nt: TGCGCCAGCAGCCCGTCACCGGGACAGGGTGACACCTTC; cdr3_aa: CASSPSPGQGDTF
cdr3_length: 18; v_call: TRBV6-2/TRBV6-3; d_call: TRBD1; clone_size: few; j_call: TRBJ2-7; cdr3_nt: TGTGCCAGCAGTTACTCTCCGGTCTGGGACAGGGGACCCTACGAGCAGTACTTC; cdr3_aa: CASSYSPVWDRGPYEQYF
cdr3_length: 16; v_call: TRBV5-4; d_call: TRBD2; clone_size: NA; j_call: TRBJ2-1; cdr3_nt: TGTGCCAGCAGCTCCTTAGCGGGCCCAGCCTACAATGAGCAGTTCTTC; cdr3_aa: CASSSLAGPAYNEQFF
cdr3_length: 15; v_call: TRBV7-2; d_call: TRBD1; clone_size: NA; j_call: TRBJ2-7; cdr3_nt: TGTGCCAGCAGCTTAACTCCCGAGGGGGCCCACGAGCAGTACTTC; cdr3_aa: CASSLTPEGAHEQYF
cdr3_length: 14; v_call: TRBV19; d_call: NA; clone_size: few; j_call: TRBJ1-2; cdr3_nt: TGTGCCAGTAGTTATCAGGAGGTTGGCTATGGCTACACCTTC; cdr3_aa: CASSYQEVGYGYTF
cdr3_length: 16; v_call: TRBV5-1; d_call: TRBD2; clone_size: NA; j_call: TRBJ2-3; cdr3_nt: TGCGCCAGCAGCTCTTCGGGGACTAGCGGATCAGATACGCAGTATTTT; cdr3_aa: CASSSSGTSGSDTQYF
cdr3_length: 16; v_call: TRBV24-1; d_call: TRBD2; clone_size: NA; j_call: TRBJ2-3; cdr3_nt: TGTGCCACCAGTGACGCGCTAGCGGGGGACACAGATACGCAGTATTTT; cdr3_aa: CATSDALAGDTDTQYF
cdr3_length: 16; v_call: TRBV19; d_call: NA; clone_size: NA; j_call: TRBJ1-3; cdr3_nt: TGTGCCAGTAGTATTGCTCCCCCGAGCTCTGGAAACACCATATATTTT; cdr3_aa: CASSIAPPSSGNTIYF
cdr3_length: 13; v_call: TRBV7-9; d_call: TRBD1; clone_size: few; j_call: TRBJ1-1; cdr3_nt: TGTGCCAGCAGCACGGGACAGGGTGATTATGCTTTCTTT; cdr3_aa: CASSTGQGDYAFF